Sequencing of this T cell receptor beta chain was carried out in a study of shared clonotypes between healthy human individuals. All donors were Caucasian adults living in Nashville, Tennessee. Clones were read by immunoSEQ multiplex PCR, and TCRdb kept only the in-frame ones, dropping some. The table records hundreds of thousands of clones, 75% to 85% of them present only once. The germline CDR1 and CDR2 sequences are MNHEY and SMNVEV (reference sequence). The CDR3 is made up of 14 amino acids. Unmatched junction bases numbered 5, after V lost 5 bases and J lost 10 bases. V usage is TRBV27 and J usage is TRBJ2-1; 13 nucleotides agree with TRBD2. Material for sequencing was PBMCs. This clonotype was obtained from a woman aged 40 to 49 in good health. Some clones in this sample may be carry-over from other donors' samples. This chain's CDR3 is CASSPPGLAGEQFF. CDR3 nucleotides: TGTGCCAGCAGTCCACCGGGACTAGCGGGAGAGCAGTTCTTC.